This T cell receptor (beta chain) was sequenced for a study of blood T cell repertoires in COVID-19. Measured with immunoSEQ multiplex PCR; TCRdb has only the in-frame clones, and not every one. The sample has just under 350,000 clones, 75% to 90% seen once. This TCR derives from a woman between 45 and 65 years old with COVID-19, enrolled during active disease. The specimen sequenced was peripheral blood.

Written as DNA, the CDR3 is TGTGCCAGCAGCGACAGGGGGCTTGGCTATGGCTACACCTTC. It is translated as CASSDRGLGYGYTF. V and J are TRBV27 and TRBJ1-2; 10 bases align to TRBD1. CDR1 MNHEY and CDR2 SMNVEV come from the germline V gene (reference sequence). The ends lost 6 bases at V and 4 bases at J; junction bases unmatched: 5. CDR3 length equals 14 residues.